This T cell receptor beta chain was recorded in a study of CD8+ T cells in alopecia areata. Treatment indicated: oral pan-JAK inhibitor, 5-10 mg twice daily. Sequencing used cDNA as its template, made by extracting RNA and reverse transcribing it. Clones were sequenced by immunoSEQ multiplex PCR, and TCRdb holds only the in-frame ones, with some missing. The sample yields more than 110,000 clones, 45% to 60% seen once. Study results and limitations: More clonal than normal scalp was lesional scalp, particularly alopecia totalis/universalis. Both scalp clonality and the expanded CD8+ clones among the top 100 showed a significant decrease with tofacitinib.

A word on this clone: The antigen is undetermined.

Sequenced here: CD8+ T cells sorted from blood, sampled at week 4, from a patient treated with tofacitinib. The clonotype originates from a human donor with alopecia areata.

In DNA, the CDR3 is TGCAGCGTAGAGACTCCAGACAGGGCGAACTATGGCTACACCTTC. It specifies CSVETPDRANYGYTF. The chain links TRBV29-1 to TRBJ1-2; TRBD1 matches at 7 bases. V was clipped by 6 bases and J by 2 bases; unmatched bases: 12. CDR1 and CDR2 (germline): SQVTM, ANQGSEA. This CDR3 is built from 15 residues.